A selection of T cell receptor beta chains follows, all from one sample in a study of tumor-infiltrating lymphocytes in oesophageal squamous cell carcinoma. TCRdb re-called the PCR reads with MiXCR, one entry per CDR3 protein. This table has about 12,000 distinct CDR3 sequences, 45% to 65% appearing once. The specimen sequenced was esophageal tumor tissue. These receptors all come from a female donor with esophageal squamous cell carcinoma. CDR3s include the opening cysteine and the closing phenylalanine or tryptophan. D genes are given only for firm matches. The size entry is marked missing in some rows and otherwise reads once, few, many or a size class.

TRBJ2-1	TRBD2	.	TRBV6-1	TGTGCCAGCAGTGATGCCAGCGGGGGCCGTCCATACGAGCAGTTCTTC	CASSDASGGRPYEQFF
TRBJ2-7	TRBD1	.	TRBV7-2	TGTGCCAGCGCCCAACAGGGGCCCCTAACCTACGAGCAGTACTTC	CASAQQGPLTYEQYF
TRBJ2-6	.	few	TRBV5-1	TGCGCCAGCAGCTTGGGGAGGGGGTTCCCTGGGGCCAACGTCCTGACTTTC	CASSLGRGFPGANVLTF
TRBJ2-7	.	.	TRBV7-3	TGTGCCAGCAGCTCAGATGCCTTCTACAATGAGCAGTACTTC	CASSSDAFYNEQYF
TRBJ1-2	.	.	TRBV7-2	TGTGCCAGCAGCTTAGGAACAGCTAACTATGGCTACACCTTC	CASSLGTANYGYTF
TRBJ2-1	.	.	TRBV7-6	TGTGCCAGCAGCTTAGAGAGGGCTACGATGTACAATGAGCAGTTCTTC	CASSLERATMYNEQFF
TRBJ1-1	.	few	TRBV10-3	TGTGCCATCAGTGGAAGAAACACTGAAGCTTTCTTT	CAISGRNTEAFF
TRBJ2-1	.	medium-sized	TRBV11-2	TGTGCCAGCAGGTTACAACAGAACAATGAGCAGTTCTTC	CASRLQQNNEQFF
TRBJ1-4	TRBD1	many	TRBV7-8	TGTGCCAGCAGACCCCAGGGGGCGCCGGATGAAAAACTGTTTTTT	CASRPQGAPDEKLFF
TRBJ2-5	.	.	TRBV7-2	TGTGCCAGCAGCTTATTATACAATGAGCAGTACTTC	CASSLLYNEQYF
TRBJ2-7	TRBD2	many	TRBV7-2	TGTGCCAGCAGCCTTGGGGTAGCGGGGGGTTACGAGCAGTACTTC	CASSLGVAGGYEQYF
TRBJ2-7	TRBD2	.	TRBV7-2	TGTGCCAGCAGCCTCCAAGCGGGGGTCCACGAGCAGTACTTC	CASSLQAGVHEQYF
TRBJ2-7	.	once	TRBV7-8	TGTGCCAGCAGCTTAGCGAAGGGCGAGCAGTACTTC	CASSLAKGEQYF
TRBJ2-7	TRBD2	many	TRBV5-4	TGTGCCAGCAGCCCTGGCGGGGGTGCGGCCTACGAGCAGTACTTC	CASSPGGGAAYEQYF
TRBJ2-1	TRBD2	.	TRBV19	TGTGCCAGTAGTCCACTAGCGGGAGGGTTCTATGAGCAGTTCTTC	CASSPLAGGFYEQFF
TRBJ1-6	TRBD1	.	TRBV7-2	TGTGCCAGCAGCTCCGGACAGGGGGGAAATTCACCCCTCCACTTC	CASSSGQGGNSPLHF
TRBJ2-4	.	.	TRBV11-2	TGTGCCAGCAGCTCGGGGGCCCACAAAAACATTCAGTACTTC	CASSSGAHKNIQYF
TRBJ2-1	TRBD2	.	TRBV27	TGTGCCAGCAAGCTAGCGGGGGGGCATGAGCAGTTCTTC	CASKLAGGHEQFF
TRBJ2-1	.	.	TRBV7-2	TGTGCCAGCAGTCTCACGGGAGGCCACAGGGATGAGCAGTTCTTC	CASSLTGGHRDEQFF
TRBJ2-1	TRBD2	.	TRBV7-6	TGTGCCAGCAGCTATACTAGCGGGGGGTGGTCCTACAATGAGCAGTTCTTC	CASSYTSGGWSYNEQFF
TRBJ2-5	.	.	TRBV7-8	TGTGCCAGCAGCTTCGAAGAGAGAGAGACCCAGTACTTC	CASSFEERETQYF
TRBJ2-2	.	many	TRBV2	TGTGCCAGCAAGGTCCAGGGGCCAACCGGGGAGCTGTTTTTT	CASKVQGPTGELFF
TRBJ2-1	.	.	TRBV7-3	TGTGCCAGCAGCTTACAGGGACAAATCTACAATGAGCAGTTCTTC	CASSLQGQIYNEQFF
TRBJ2-3	.	many	TRBV18	TGTGCCAGCTCAAAATTTACAGATACGCAGTATTTT	CASSKFTDTQYF
TRBJ2-3	TRBD2	.	TRBV7-2	TGTGCCAGCAGCTTGTTACTAGCGGGAACAGATACGCAGTATTTT	CASSLLLAGTDTQYF
TRBJ2-7	.	.	TRBV12-3/TRBV12-4	TGTGCCAGCAGTTTTCTGGCTCCCGGCGAGCAGTACTTC	CASSFLAPGEQYF
TRBJ2-1	.	.	TRBV7-3	TGTGCCAGCAGCCCCCTAGGGGGAAACAATGAGCAGTTCTTC	CASSPLGGNNEQFF
TRBJ1-2	TRBD1	few	TRBV6-1	TGTGCCACCCAACAGGGGCCCTCGAATGGCTACACCTTC	CATQQGPSNGYTF
TRBJ2-7	TRBD1	few	TRBV11-2	TGTGCCAGCAGCTCCGGGACAGGGAGCTACGAGCAGTACTTC	CASSSGTGSYEQYF
TRBJ2-1	.	.	TRBV7-2	TGTGCCAGCAGCAGGGACGCCGCTCTGAGTGAGCAGTTCTTC	CASSRDAALSEQFF
TRBJ2-7	.	.	TRBV12-3/TRBV12-4	TGTGCCAGCAGTCCGGGGGACATCTCCTACGAGCAGTACTTC	CASSPGDISYEQYF
TRBJ1-2	TRBD1	.	TRBV7-2	TGTGCCAGCAGCTTAGTCCCACTGACAGGGGATGATGGCTACACCTTC	CASSLVPLTGDDGYTF
TRBJ1-2	.	.	TRBV7-4	TGTGCCAGCAGCCAGGGACATGGTAACTATGGCTACACCTTC	CASSQGHGNYGYTF
TRBJ2-6	.	few	TRBV11-1	TGTGCCAGCAGCTTTTTTAGTGGCTCTGGGGCCAACGTCCTGACTTTC	CASSFFSGSGANVLTF
TRBJ2-3	.	few	TRBV7-2	TGTGCCAGCAGCTACACAGCGACGCAAGATACGCAGTATTTT	CASSYTATQDTQYF
TRBJ2-1	.	.	TRBV5-6	TGTGCCAGCAGTGTTGGGGGGCGCGTATATGAGCAGTTCTTC	CASSVGGRVYEQFF
TRBJ2-7	TRBD2	.	TRBV27	TGTGCCAGCAGTTTTTCCGAGACTAGCGTCGAGCAGTACTTC	CASSFSETSVEQYF
TRBJ2-3	TRBD1	.	TRBV7-2	TGTGCCAGCAGCTTACCCGAGACCGGGACAGAATACACAGATACGCAGTATTTT	CASSLPETGTEYTDTQYF
TRBJ1-1	.	few	TRBV7-2	TGTGCCAGCAGTCCACAGATGAACACTGAAGCTTTCTTT	CASSPQMNTEAFF